This T cell receptor (beta chain) was recorded in a study of shared clonotypes between healthy human individuals. At the level of the study: Contributing individuals were a couple of females and a few males aged 18 to 49. Whole-study findings and limits: Sampling covered blood only; tissue repertoires likely differ.

For this clone: Antigen: not known.

Sequencing was at deep level. Only in-frame clones appear in the TCRdb table, and some are missing; sequencing was by immunoSEQ multiplex PCR. The data hold about 490,000 clones, with 70% to 80% observed a single time. The TCR comes from a woman in her forties in good health. Some clones in this sample may be carry-over from other donors' samples. The source material was PBMCs.

In nucleotides, the CDR3 is TGTGCCAGCAGCCCACCGGGACGGTGGAACACTGAAGCTTTCTTT. Translating gives CASSPPGRWNTEAFF. J is TRBJ1-1 and V is TRBV6-5, with a possible D match to TRBD1 (5 bases). This CDR3 is built from 15 residues. CDR1 MNHEY and CDR2 SVGAGI come from the germline V gene. Trimming left V 6 bases short and J 1 base short, with 15 bases between.